This is a list of T cell receptor beta chains from one sample in a study of cytomegalovirus exposure and HLA in healthy donors. Sequencing was performed with immunoSEQ multiplex PCR; in TCRdb, only in-frame clones are kept and a portion is missing. The data contain some 140,000 clones, 75% to 90% of them singletons. The sample was PBMCs. Every receptor here comes from a woman aged 25 to 39 in good health and CMV-seropositive. Both conserved end residues are part of each CDR3. A D gene is named only where the DNA matches it firmly. Expanded clones are given a class, and other clones once, few, many or no size at all.

clone size	J gene	D gene	V gene	CDR3 DNA	CDR3 protein
once	TRBJ2-3	TRBD2	TRBV11-1	TGTGCCAGCAGCTTAGGAGCGGGAGCGGTCACAGATACGCAGTATTTT	CASSLGAGAVTDTQYF
.	TRBJ2-3	.	TRBV6-1	TGTGCCAGCAGTGCTGGGCCCTCCGATGTCACAGATACGCAGTATTTT	CASSAGPSDVTDTQYF
.	TRBJ1-1	.	TRBV16	TGTGCCAGCAGCCAAAGGGTACAGGGTTTGAACACTGAAGCTTTCTTT	CASSQRVQGLNTEAFF
.	TRBJ1-5	.	TRBV7-9	TGTGCCAGCAGCTTCAGGGTAAGATGTCAGCCCCAGCATTTT	CASSFRVRCQPQHF
few	TRBJ2-7	.	TRBV15	TGTGCCACCAGCAGAGATCGAGTCGACGAGCAGTACTTC	CATSRDRVDEQYF
.	TRBJ1-2	.	TRBV5-1	TGCGCCAGCAGCTTGGGGACCTCGGTAGGGGGTAACTATGGCTACACCTTC	CASSLGTSVGGNYGYTF
.	TRBJ1-1	.	TRBV10-3	TGTGCCAGCTATACAGGGATGAACACTGAAGCTTTCTTT	CASYTGMNTEAFF
.	TRBJ2-1	TRBD2	TRBV28	TGTGCCAGCAGCTACTCCGGGACTAGCGGTTACAATGAGCAGTTCTTC	CASSYSGTSGYNEQFF
few	TRBJ1-1	.	TRBV5-6	TGTGCCAGCAGCTTAGGGGATGGCGCTGAAGCTTTCTTT	CASSLGDGAEAFF
.	TRBJ1-2	.	TRBV6-1	TGTGCCAGCTCCTTCGGGGGAGGGAATCCCTATGGCTACACCTTC	CASSFGGGNPYGYTF
once	TRBJ2-5	.	TRBV6-5	TGTGCCAGCAGTTACTCGGTCTCCTCGGGGGAGCAGTACTTC	CASSYSVSSGEQYF
few	TRBJ1-6	.	TRBV30	TGTGCCTGGAGTGTAGGAGGCCCTGTAATTAATTCACCCCTCCACTTT	CAWSVGGPVINSPLHF
.	TRBJ1-1	.	TRBV11-2	TGTGCCAGCAGCTTAACTGAGAACACTGAAGCTTTCTTT	CASSLTENTEAFF
.	TRBJ1-5	.	TRBV2	TGTGCCAGCAGCCCTAGAGGATATAGCAATCAGCCCCAGCATTTT	CASSPRGYSNQPQHF
.	TRBJ1-1	TRBD1	TRBV5-1	TGCGCCAGCAGCTCTCGAGGGACAGGGGACACTGAAGCTTTCTTT	CASSSRGTGDTEAFF
.	TRBJ2-1	.	TRBV2	TGTGCCAGCAAGGAGCGAGGGTGGGGTGAGCAGTTCTTC	CASKERGWGEQFF
.	TRBJ1-1	.	TRBV2	TGTGCCAGCAAAGACCGGGGAGGGGTGGACACTGAAGCTTTCTTT	CASKDRGGVDTEAFF
.	TRBJ1-2	.	TRBV28	TGTGCCAGCAGTTTAGAGTATGGCTACACCTTC	CASSLEYGYTF
.	TRBJ2-5	.	TRBV5-1	TGCGCCAGCAGCTTGTCAGCGAACCAAGAGACCCAGTACTTC	CASSLSANQETQYF
.	TRBJ1-2	.	TRBV6-5	TGTGCCAGCAGTTACTACAGAGGGAACGGCTACACCTTC	CASSYYRGNGYTF